These 26 T cell receptor beta chains were sequenced from one sample in a study of shared clonotypes between healthy human individuals. Profiling relied on immunoSEQ multiplex PCR, and the TCRdb table lists in-frame clones only, not all of them. The sample consists of hundreds of thousands of clones, 60% to 80% of them appearing once. Sequencing used PBMCs. These receptor sequences come from a middle-aged woman in good health. Some clones in this sample may be carry-over from other donors' samples.

The genes are TRBV7-9 and TRBJ2-7, with 9 positions matching TRBD1. The CDR3 totals 14 residues. V lost 4 bases to trimming and J lost 2 bases; unmatched junction nucleotides: 3. Germline V lookup: CDR1 SEHNR, CDR2 FQNEAQ (reference sequence). This chain's CDR3 is CASSWGQGTYEQYF. For the CDR3, the DNA is TGTGCCAGCAGCTGGGGACAGGGAACCTACGAGCAGTACTTC.

This chain uses TRBV11-3 with TRBJ2-1, with 8 bases fitting TRBD2. This CDR3 is built from 15 residues. V lost 3 bases and J lost 4; bases outside the gene matches: 5. Germline V CDR1 and CDR2: SGHNT, YENEEA. The DNA of the CDR3 is TGTGCCAGCAGCTTGGGACTAGGAGGATACAATGAGCAGTTCTTC. It translates to CASSLGLGGYNEQFF.

This clone came up a few times. The chain is built from TRBV7-9 and TRBJ2-7; 8 bases are a match to TRBD1. With V trimmed by 5 bases and J by 0 bases, 3 bases remained unmatched. There are 14 residues in the CDR3. The germline V gene encodes CDR1 SEHNR and CDR2 FQNEAQ (reference sequence). In DNA, the CDR3 is TGTGCCAGCAGCGGGACAGGCAGCTCCTACGAGCAGTACTTC. Protein sequence: CASSGTGSSYEQYF.

With respect to this clone: Only one base separates this from a far larger clonotype, so it likely reflects a read error. This CDR3 fails to terminate in the conserved phenylalanine or tryptophan, so it likely reflects a read error. CDR3 DNA sequence: TGTGCCAGCAGTGAAGCGCGGGGGGCGGGTCAGCCCCAGCATCTT. Translated: CASSEARGAGQPQHL. The rearrangement uses TRBV2 and TRBJ1-5, with D perhaps matching TRBD1 (6 bases). The CDR3 has 15 residues. Germline assignment: CDR1 SNHLY and CDR2 FYNNEI. V lost 0 bases and J lost 6, with 12 bases in between.

About this clone itself: A far larger clone is only one base removed, so a read error is likely. The V and J genes are TRBV6-1 and TRBJ1-5; no reliable D call. Germline V gene sequence: CDR1 MNHNS, CDR2 SASEGT. Trimming left V 6 bases short and J 0 bases short, with 6 bases between. The CDR3 loop spans 13 amino acids. This CDR3 is CASRGNSNQPQHF. As DNA, the CDR3 is TGTGCCAGCAGAGGTAATAGCAATCAGCCCCAGCATTTT.

This clone came up a few times. This sequence joins TRBV19 and TRBJ1-2; 10 bases align to TRBD1. The CDR3 is 15 amino acids. Germline lookup yields CDR1 LNHDA and CDR2 SQIVND (reference sequence). V shed 5 bases, J shed 4 bases, and the junction held 7 bases outside the gene matches. CDR3 sequence (DNA): TGTGCCAGTAGTCCCGGACAGGGGGAACTCTATGGCTACACCTTC. Amino acids: CASSPGQGELYGYTF.

About this clone itself: A read error may explain this, as a much larger clone is one base away. Distinct nucleotide sequences in the sample also encode this CDR3. The V call is TRBV21-1, the J call TRBJ1-3. TRBV21-1 is deemed a pseudogene. The CDR3 runs to 15 residues. CDR3 DNA sequence: TGTGCCAGTAGCAAACCCCGAGGGGTAGGAAACACCATATATTTT. Translating it yields CASSKPRGVGNTIYF.

Worth noting for this clone: A read error is possible here, since a much larger clone lies one base away. This sample includes further DNA sequences coding for the same CDR3. The chain is built from TRBV7-8 and TRBJ2-7, with D possibly matching TRBD1 (5 bases). The length of the CDR3 is 13 residues. Germline CDR1 is SGHVS and CDR2 is FQNEAQ. In DNA, the CDR3 is TGTGCTAGCAGCTTGTTAGGGGCCTACGAGCAGTACTTC. Translating it yields CASSLLGAYEQYF.

A few counts support this clone. This sequence joins TRBV9 and TRBJ1-4, with D uncertain. Trimming removed 0 bases at V and 0 bases at J, with 15 bases between. Germline-derived CDR1 and CDR2 are SGDLS and YYNGEE. The CDR3 is made up of 18 amino acids. This CDR3 is CASSVVRATNATNEKLFF. The CDR3 bases are TGTGCCAGCAGCGTAGTAAGGGCCACCAATGCAACTAATGAAAAACTGTTTTTT.

Details on this clone: A clone one base away is much larger, so this may be a read error. The chain employs TRBV9 and TRBJ1-4; TRBD1 aligns across 10 bases. V shed 7 bases, J shed 6 bases, and the junction held 3 bases outside the gene matches. Germline V lookup: CDR1 SGDLS, CDR2 YYNGEE. The CDR3 is 13 residues long. The CDR3 loop reads CASSGTGDEKLFF. CDR3 in DNA: TGTGCCAGCTCCGGGACAGGGGATGAAAAACTGTTTTTT.

The chain links TRBV5-1 to TRBJ2-2, with unresolved D. This CDR3 has 15 residues. Germline V gene data show CDR1 as SGHRS and CDR2 as YFSETQ. Trimming pared 1 base from V and 2 bases from J, leaving 9 bases between. For the CDR3, the DNA is TGCGCCAGCAGCTTGAGGCAAGACAACACCGGGGAGCTGTTTTTT. This translates into CASSLRQDNTGELFF.

The J gene is TRBJ1-5, the V gene TRBV4-1; TRBD1 matches at 11 bases. The germline gives CDR1 MGHRA, CDR2 YSYEKL. J was trimmed by 6 bases and V by 4 bases; bases with no gene match: 5. This CDR3 has 15 amino acids. The CDR3 DNA is TGCGCCAGCAGCCTACTGGACAGGGGGCTTCAGCCCCAGCATTTT. It yields the protein CASSLLDRGLQPQHF.

The chain is built from TRBV6-5 and TRBJ1-2; TRBD1 might be the D (5 bases). There are 13 residues in the CDR3. CDR1 MNHEY and CDR2 SVGAGI come from the germline V gene. The V and J ends lost 1 base and 6 bases respectively, with 9 bases between them. For the CDR3, the DNA is TGTGCCAGCAGTTACTTCGGGGGTGATGGCTACACCTTC. Translating it yields CASSYFGGDGYTF.

This chain uses TRBV27 with TRBJ1-1; D gene ambiguous. CDR3 length equals 14 residues. With 2 bases removed from V and 7 bases from J, the gap between germline ends came to 14 bases. Germline CDR1 and CDR2: MNHEY and SMNVEV (reference sequence). CDR3 bases: TGTGCCAGCAGTTTAGCGGCAGCATGGGGTGAAGCTTTCTTT. The encoded protein is CASSLAAAWGEAFF.

On this clone: Other nucleotide sequences in the sample specify the same CDR3. V is TRBV2 and J is TRBJ1-5, with D uncertain. The CDR3 consists of 15 residues. Germline CDR1 SNHLY, CDR2 FYNNEI. V was trimmed by 3 bases and J by 0 bases, leaving 9 bases between them. The CDR3 loop is CASSERQYSNQPQHF. Written as DNA, the CDR3 is TGTGCCAGCAGTGAGCGGCAGTATAGCAATCAGCCCCAGCATTTT.

The chain combines TRBV7-3 with TRBJ2-1, with 13 positions matching TRBD2. Trimming at V came to 0 bases and at J to 7 bases, leaving 3 bases not matched to a gene. From germline, CDR1 is SGHTA and CDR2 FQGTGA. The CDR3 consists of 16 residues. DNA for the CDR3: TGTGCCAGCAGCTTAACGACTAGCGGGAGGTGGAATGAGCAGTTCTTC. As protein: CASSLTTSGRWNEQFF.

The sample holds one count of this clone. This sequence joins TRBV5-1 and TRBJ2-7, with no clear D. The CDR3 loop spans 13 amino acids. Trimming pared 4 bases from V and 2 bases from J, leaving 10 bases between. Germline loops: CDR1 SGHRS, CDR2 YFSETQ. CDR3 DNA: TGCGCCAGCAGCCCCACTCCTACCTACGAGCAGTACTTC. Amino acid sequence: CASSPTPTYEQYF.

This chain uses TRBV5-1 with TRBJ2-7, with D possibly matching TRBD2 (5 bases). The CDR3 sequence is 14 residues long. Trimming removed 4 bases at V and 3 bases at J, with 14 bases between. Germline V CDR1 and CDR2: SGHRS, YFSETQ. The CDR3 loop reads CASSPGSLDYEQYF. CDR3 DNA: TGCGCCAGCAGCCCTGGGAGCCTCGACTACGAGCAGTACTTC.

Turning to this clone: Only one base separates this from a far larger clonotype, so it likely reflects a read error. The CDR3, as DNA: TGTGCCAGCAGTGAAATCCCACCCCTCGGACGGACTAATGAAAAACTGTTTTTT. It codes for CASSEIPPLGRTNEKLFF. The chain uses TRBV6-1 and TRBJ1-4; D gene uncertain. CDR1 and CDR2 from the germline V gene are MNHNS and SASEGT. There are 18 residues in the CDR3. V shed 2 bases and J shed 2 bases, with 18 bases lying between them.

This clone was counted between two and nine times. A much larger clone differs from this one at a single base, so this may be a read error. J is TRBJ2-7 and V is TRBV25-1; D not certain. This CDR3 spans 15 amino acids. V lost 5 bases, J lost 5 bases, and 19 bases lay in between. In germline, CDR1 is MGHDK, CDR2 SYGVNS. CDR3 sequence (DNA): TGTGCCAGCAGTCCACGGACGGGCGCCCCCCACGAGCAGTACTTC. Translating it yields CASSPRTGAPHEQYF.

This clone was recorded only once. The genes are TRBV5-1 and TRBJ2-2; a possible D gene is TRBD1 (5 bases). This CDR3 spans 14 amino acids. The germline V gene has CDR1 SGHRS and CDR2 YFSETQ. The V gene lost 4 bases and the J gene lost 6 bases, with 13 bases spanning the gap. The CDR3 sequence is CASSPSGWAGELFF. The CDR3 DNA is TGCGCCAGCAGCCCATCAGGGTGGGCCGGGGAGCTGTTTTTT.

For this clone: The likely explanation is a read error, given a far larger clone one base away. The V gene is TRBV2, the J gene TRBJ2-7, with D hard to call. This CDR3 contains 11 residues. The germline V gene encodes CDR1 SNHLY and CDR2 FYNNEI. The germline V and J ends were trimmed by 5 bases and 1 base, with 3 bases remaining between them. The DNA for the CDR3 is TGTGCCAGCAGTTTTTCCTACGAGCAGTACTTC. Amino acid sequence: CASSFSYEQYF.

This clone was picked up a small number of times. The rearrangement joins TRBV27 to TRBJ2-1, with TRBD1 as a possible D gene (7 bases). Germline values: CDR1 MNHEY, CDR2 SMNVEV (reference sequence). The CDR3 contains 14 residues. V shed 8 bases and J shed 0 bases, with 11 bases lying between them. CDR3 sequence reads: CASGGDSSYNEQFF. DNA of the CDR3: TGTGCCAGCGGAGGGGACAGCTCCTACAATGAGCAGTTCTTC.

This clone was seen once. The V gene is TRBV5-6, the J gene TRBJ2-3; no reliable D call. Trimming removed 5 bases at V and 2 bases at J, with 15 bases between. The CDR3 is made up of 15 amino acids. Germline values: CDR1 SGHDT, CDR2 YYEEEE. CDR3 sequence reads: CASSSVTLLTDTQYF. CDR3 bases: TGTGCCAGCAGTTCTGTGACGCTGCTCACAGATACGCAGTATTTT.

This chain uses TRBV2 with TRBJ2-1, with D unclear. The CDR3 is 11 residues long. Trimming stripped 4 bases from V and 4 bases from J, with 2 bases between. In germline, CDR1 is SNHLY, CDR2 FYNNEI. CDR3 bases: TGTGCCAGCAGTGCATACAATGAGCAGTTCTTC. The encoded protein is CASSAYNEQFF.

In regard to this clone: Given a much more abundant clone one base away, this may be a read error. This chain joins TRBV6-1 and TRBJ2-7; 11 bases match TRBD2. Trimming removed 3 bases from V and 0 bases from J; junction bases left unmatched: 1. This CDR3 is 15 amino acids long. Per the germline V gene, CDR1 is MNHNS and CDR2 is SASEGT. CDR3 nucleotide sequence: TGTGCCAGCAGTGAGACTAGCGGGAACTCCTACGAGCAGTACTTC. It specifies CASSETSGNSYEQYF.